Listed here are 5 T cell receptor beta chains from one sample, sequenced in a study of monozygotic twins with inflammatory bowel disease. TCRdb re-called the 5' RACE reads and shows each CDR3 protein once, DNA omitted. Its table records 330,000 or so distinct CDR3 sequences. Material: blood. The receptors stem from a human donor with ulcerative colitis or Crohn's disease, or a healthy co-twin of an affected twin (not recorded which).

The chain recombines TRBV28 with TRBJ2-5; with no DNA, the TCRdb D assignment of TRBD1 cannot be verified. From germline, CDR1 is MDHEN and CDR2 SYDVKM. CDR3 size: 12 residues. CDR3 sequence reads: CASSGGRGSQYF. The full variable domain, its missing parts supplied by reference TRBV28 and TRBJ2-5, is DVKVTQSSRYLVKRTGEKVFLECVQDMDHENMFWYRQDPGLGLRLIYFSYDVKMKEKGDIPEGYSVSREKKERFSLILESASTNQTSMYLCASSGGRGSQYFGPGTRLLVL.

The chain is built from TRBV7-9 and TRBJ2-2. The CDR3 loop spans 15 amino acids. Germline-derived CDR1 and CDR2 are SEHNR and FQNEAQ (reference sequence). CDR3 in amino acids: CASSLRTVNTGELFF.

The V and J genes are TRBV5-6 and TRBJ2-7; as DNA is missing, the TRBD1 call by TCRdb cannot be tested. The length of the CDR3 is 13 residues. CDR1 and CDR2 (germline): SGHDT, YYEEEE. The CDR3 protein is CASSLGDHYEQYF.

The chain carries TRBV20-1 and TRBJ2-3; as DNA is missing, the TRBD2 call by TCRdb cannot be tested. The CDR3 covers 13 residues. Germline-derived CDR1 and CDR2 are DFQATT and SNEGSKA (reference sequence). This chain's CDR3 is CSATSGNTDTQYF.

The V gene is TRBV5-1, the J gene TRBJ1-4. This CDR3 contains 13 residues. Germline CDR1 reads SGHRS; CDR2 reads YFSETQ. The CDR3 is CASSTYPEEKLFF.